A selection of T cell receptor beta chains follows, all from one sample in a study of T cells in Graves' hyperthyroidism and ophthalmopathy. TCRdb recomputed calls from the multiplex PCR reads with MiXCR, one row per CDR3 protein. The table shows over 700,000 distinct CDR3 sequences, with approximately 40% occurring only once. The sample comprised blood. The receptor source for this set is a man between 18 and 35 years old with Graves' hyperthyroidism. Each CDR3 is given with its conserved first and last residue. Each record gives: clone size, V gene, D gene, J gene, CDR3 protein, CDR3 DNA. A D gene is named only where the DNA matches it firmly. Where a row states a size, it is once, few, many or the class of an expanded clone; other rows omit it.

.	TRBV4-3	.	TRBJ1-1	CASSQDRPTDTEAFF	TGCGCCAGCAGCCAAGATCGGCCGACCGACACTGAAGCTTTCTTT
few	TRBV19	.	TRBJ1-1	CASSIDSGKNTEAFF	TGTGCCAGTAGTATAGATTCGGGAAAGAACACTGAAGCTTTCTTT
.	TRBV4-2	.	TRBJ2-7	CASSLGDRSSYEQYF	TGTGCCAGCAGCTTGGGCGACAGGAGCTCCTACGAGCAGTACTTC
.	TRBV2	.	TRBJ1-5	CASRVPGGLNQPQHF	TGTGCCAGCAGGGTTCCGGGGGGCCTCAATCAGCCCCAGCATTTT
many	TRBV7-2	.	TRBJ2-7	CASSSRRGQYEQYF	TGTGCCAGCAGCTCACGGCGGGGACAATACGAGCAGTACTTC
few	TRBV7-2	.	TRBJ2-7	CASSLFTGNSYEQYF	TGTGCCAGCAGCTTATTCACCGGCAACAGCTACGAGCAGTACTTC
.	TRBV25-1	TRBD1	TRBJ2-5	CASSIGTGRQETQYF	TGTGCCAGCAGCATAGGGACAGGGCGGCAAGAGACCCAGTACTTC
.	TRBV19	.	TRBJ2-1	CASSMLGEQFF	TGTGCCAGTAGTATGCTGGGTGAGCAGTTCTTC
few	TRBV20-1	.	TRBJ2-7	CSARPGHAYEQYF	TGCAGTGCTAGACCGGGCCACGCCTACGAGCAGTACTTC
.	TRBV2	.	TRBJ1-5	CASSFVGSGNREQHF	TGTGCCAGCAGTTTCGTGGGGAGCGGGAATAGGGAGCAGCATTTT
.	TRBV15	TRBD2	TRBJ2-3	CATSRDLGLADTQYF	TGTGCCACCAGCAGAGATCTCGGACTAGCGGATACGCAGTATTTT
.	TRBV20-1	.	TRBJ1-1	CSARYWRAEPNTEAFF	TGCAGTGCTAGATACTGGAGAGCGGAGCCGAACACTGAAGCTTTCTTT
few	TRBV6-6	.	TRBJ2-2	CASSPQGTTGELFF	TGTGCCAGCAGCCCTCAGGGGACCACCGGGGAGCTGTTTTTT
.	TRBV6-1	TRBD1	TRBJ1-5	CASDSPDRGPSNQPQHF	TGTGCCAGCGATTCCCCTGACAGGGGGCCGAGCAATCAGCCCCAGCATTTT
.	TRBV15	.	TRBJ1-3	CATSIIGGDRNTIYF	TGTGCCACCAGCATTATCGGGGGGGATCGAAACACCATATATTTT
many	TRBV12-3/TRBV12-4	.	TRBJ2-7	CASREGLNEQYF	TGTGCCAGCAGGGAAGGGCTAAACGAGCAGTACTTC
many	TRBV2	TRBD1	TRBJ2-7	CASRGQGARKEQYF	TGTGCCAGCAGGGGACAGGGGGCTCGTAAGGAGCAGTACTTC
few	TRBV7-7	.	TRBJ2-5	CASSQRARGASETQYF	TGTGCTAGCAGCCAGCGGGCCCGGGGCGCGTCGGAGACCCAGTACTTC
many	TRBV29-1	TRBD1	TRBJ2-5	CSVDPGQGEETQYF	TGCAGCGTTGATCCTGGACAGGGGGAAGAGACCCAGTACTTC
many	TRBV2	TRBD2	TRBJ2-6	CASSRVAGTSGANVLTF	TGTGCCAGCAGTAGGGTAGCGGGAACCTCTGGGGCCAACGTCCTGACTTTC
once	TRBV10-3	.	TRBJ2-7	CASSNTPYGQYF	TGTGCCAGCAGTAATACCCCCTACGGGCAGTACTTC
.	TRBV19	.	TRBJ2-2	CASGIDPLGTGELFF	TGTGCCAGTGGTATAGACCCCTTGGGCACCGGGGAGCTGTTTTTT
.	TRBV7-8	.	TRBJ1-5	CASSARASFDNQPQHF	TGTGCCAGCAGCGCAAGGGCCAGCTTCGATAATCAGCCCCAGCATTTT
.	TRBV5-5	TRBD1	TRBJ1-2	CASIPGQGYGYTF	TGTGCCAGCATTCCTGGACAGGGCTATGGCTACACCTTC
many	TRBV25-1	.	TRBJ2-5	CASRTTTGPGRETQYF	TGTGCCAGCAGGACAACCACAGGGCCGGGGAGGGAGACCCAGTACTTC
once	TRBV5-1	.	TRBJ1-2	CASSLVVDEGDYGYTF	TGCGCCAGCAGCTTGGTGGTAGACGAAGGGGACTATGGCTACACCTTC
many	TRBV10-3	TRBD1	TRBJ2-7	CAISLTGAYEQYF	TGTGCCATCAGTCTCACAGGGGCCTACGAGCAGTACTTC
many	TRBV10-2	.	TRBJ2-7	CASSEGHYYEQYF	TGCGCCAGCTCGGAGGGCCATTACTACGAGCAGTACTTC
.	TRBV10-3	.	TRBJ1-1	CASSRETQGYTEAFF	TGTGCCAGCAGCCGAGAGACCCAGGGCTACACTGAAGCTTTCTTT
few	TRBV5-1	.	TRBJ1-1	CASSTGQFTEAFF	TGCGCCAGCAGCACCGGACAGTTCACTGAAGCTTTCTTT
.	TRBV2	.	TRBJ2-2	CASSDRATAGELFF	TGTGCCAGCAGTGATCGGGCAACCGCCGGGGAGCTGTTTTTT
few	TRBV7-9	.	TRBJ2-2	CASSRTSFHTGELFF	TGTGCCAGCAGCCGGACCTCGTTCCACACCGGGGAGCTGTTTTTT
.	TRBV5-4	.	TRBJ2-5	CASSFGQIKETQYF	TGTGCCAGCAGCTTTGGACAGATTAAAGAGACCCAGTACTTC
many	TRBV7-9	.	TRBJ1-2	CASSSKQGFGYTF	TGTGCCAGCAGCTCAAAACAGGGTTTCGGCTACACCTTC
many	TRBV4-1	.	TRBJ2-7	CASSQIASIYYEQYF	TGCGCCAGCAGCCAAATCGCGTCGATTTACTACGAGCAGTACTTC
many	TRBV20-1	.	TRBJ1-5	CSVTLAGGNQPQHF	TGCAGTGTGACATTAGCCGGGGGCAATCAGCCCCAGCATTTT
few	TRBV13	TRBD1	TRBJ2-5	CASSTQTGGMETQYF	TGTGCCAGCAGCACGCAGACAGGGGGCATGGAGACCCAGTACTTC
few	TRBV5-5	.	TRBJ1-5	CASSLATESQPQHF	TGTGCCAGCAGCCTCGCGACGGAGAGCCAGCCCCAGCATTTT
.	TRBV12-3/TRBV12-4	.	TRBJ1-5	CASRRSDLSNQPQHF	TGTGCCAGCAGGAGATCGGACCTAAGCAATCAGCCCCAGCATTTT
.	TRBV2	TRBD1	TRBJ1-2	CASSSRQGGGYGYTF	TGTGCCAGCAGTTCACGACAGGGCGGCGGCTATGGCTACACCTTC
many	TRBV2	.	TRBJ1-6	CASSEAMGSLHF	TGTGCCAGCAGTGAAGCTATGGGGAGCCTCCACTTT
.	TRBV2	TRBD1	TRBJ1-1	CASSLRTGQNTEAFF	TGTGCCAGCAGTCTGCGGACAGGCCAGAACACTGAAGCTTTCTTT
.	TRBV7-9	TRBD2	TRBJ2-5	CASSSHLAGAGETQYF	TGCGCCAGCAGCTCACACTTAGCGGGAGCGGGAGAGACCCAGTACTTC
few	TRBV5-1	.	TRBJ1-6	CASSLDGQRPNSPLHF	TGCGCCAGCAGCTTGGATGGACAGCGTCCTAATTCACCCCTCCACTTT
.	TRBV3-1	.	TRBJ2-2	CASSMRDGGELFF	TGTGCCAGCAGCATGCGGGACGGCGGGGAGCTGTTTTTT
many	TRBV7-2	.	TRBJ2-6	CASSGRATGANVLTF	TGTGCCAGCAGCGGAAGGGCTACTGGGGCCAACGTCCTGACTTTC
.	TRBV5-6	.	TRBJ1-6	CASSSDSELWPLHF	TGTGCCAGCAGCTCTGACAGCGAACTGTGGCCCCTCCACTTT
.	TRBV6-6	TRBD1	TRBJ1-5	CASSHIQGGRQPQHF	TGTGCCAGCAGTCACATACAGGGGGGGCGACAGCCCCAGCATTTT
many	TRBV6-5	.	TRBJ1-1	CASSYGQGGTEAFF	TGTGCCAGCAGTTACGGGCAGGGAGGCACTGAAGCTTTCTTT
many	TRBV20-1	.	TRBJ2-5	CSARVNREGTQYF	TGCAGTGCTAGAGTAAACAGGGAAGGGACCCAGTACTTC